The 9 T cell receptor beta chains in this list originate from one sample, sequenced in a study of blood T cell repertoires in COVID-19. TCRdb's copy holds only in-frame clones and misses some; the assay was immunoSEQ multiplex PCR. This table has around 220,000 clones, approximately 90% appearing once. The specimen was peripheral blood. The origin of the receptors is a woman between 40 and 50 years old who had recovered from COVID-19.

This clone was detected only once. Other DNA variants within this sample encode the same CDR3. The chain carries TRBV19 and TRBJ2-2, with TRBD2 matching over 12 bases. The V segment lost 1 base and the J segment 0 bases; nucleotides outside the gene matches: 0. CDR1 and CDR2 (germline): LNHDA, SQIVND (reference sequence). The CDR3 covers 17 residues. CDR3 DNA sequence: TGTGCCAGTAGTATAGGACTAGCGGGGGCGAACACCGGGGAGCTGTTTTTT. This translates into CASSIGLAGANTGELFF.

The V and J genes are TRBV4-3 and TRBJ2-1; TRBD2 agrees at 10 bases. The CDR3 totals 15 residues. With V trimmed by 4 bases and J by 7 bases, 7 bases remained unmatched. Germline loops: CDR1 LGHNA, CDR2 YSLEER. The CDR3 nucleotides are TGCGCCAGCAGCCCAGCGGGGGGGCGGTGGAATGAGCAGTTCTTC. It encodes CASSPAGGRWNEQFF.

This clone was detected once. The gene calls are TRBV11-3 and TRBJ2-5; no firm D call. Germline assignment: CDR1 SGHNT and CDR2 YENEEA. CDR3 length: 12 amino acids. V was clipped by 5 bases and J by 6 bases, with 10 bases between them. CDR3 protein: CASSLNGQTQYF. The CDR3 nucleotides read TGTGCCAGCAGCCTCAATGGGCAGACCCAGTACTTC.

V and J are TRBV18 and TRBJ2-5; 9 bases are a match to TRBD1. The CDR3 loop spans 15 amino acids. J was trimmed by 1 base and V by 3 bases; bases with no gene match: 3. Germline assignment: CDR1 KGHSH and CDR2 LQKENI. The DNA for the CDR3 is TGTGCCAGCTCACCCGGGACAGGGAGCCAAGAGACCCAGTACTTC. It specifies CASSPGTGSQETQYF.

This sequence joins TRBV3-1 (or the pseudogene TRBV3-2) and TRBJ1-2; TRBD1 aligns across 10 bases. From germline, CDR1 is LGHDT and CDR2 YNNKEL (reference sequence). The CDR3 extends over 16 amino acids. The V and J ends lost 4 bases and 6 bases, in that order; junction bases with no gene match: 11. CDR3 nucleotides: TGTGCCAGCAGCCGCCTACAAACGACAGGGGGCGATGGCTACACCTTC. Translation: CASSRLQTTGGDGYTF.

This chain connects TRBV5-4 to TRBJ2-7; TRBD1 agrees at 9 bases. Germline loops: CDR1 SGHNT, CDR2 YYREEE (reference sequence). J gave up 4 bases and V 4 bases, and 9 bases lay outside the gene matches. The CDR3 is made up of 15 amino acids. This CDR3 reads CASSASGTGLYEQYF. As DNA, the CDR3 is TGTGCCAGCAGCGCCTCCGGGACAGGGCTATACGAGCAGTACTTC.

The rearrangement joins TRBV6-1 to TRBJ1-2, with D perhaps matching TRBD1 (6 bases). The V end was cut by 3 bases, the J end by 6 bases, with 8 bases between. Germline assignment: CDR1 MNHNS and CDR2 SASEGT. The CDR3 has 12 residues. The CDR3 nucleotides read TGTGCCAGCAGTGACGGGGGGCATGGCTACACCTTC. It specifies CASSDGGHGYTF.

The chain combines TRBV19 with TRBJ2-5, with TRBD1 matching 7 bases. Germline loops: CDR1 LNHDA, CDR2 SQIVND (reference sequence). The CDR3 covers 14 residues. The trim removed 6 bases at V and 4 bases at J, leaving 8 bases unmatched. CDR3 residues: CASSPTGQVETQYF. The CDR3, as DNA: TGTGCCAGTAGCCCCACCGGACAGGTAGAGACCCAGTACTTC. Based on the CDR3 plus reference TRBV19 and TRBJ2-5, the full variable domain is DGGITQSPKYLFRKEGQNVTLSCEQNLNHDAMYWYRQDPGQGLRLIYYSQIVNDFQKGDIAEGYSVSREKKESFPLTVTSAQKNPTAFYLCASSPTGQVETQYFGPGTRLLVL.

The rearrangement uses TRBV11-3 and TRBJ2-7, with 7 positions matching TRBD2. Germline lookup yields CDR1 SGHNT and CDR2 YENEEA. Losses at the gene ends were 2 bases for V and 1 base for J; bases not matched to a gene: 5. The CDR3 spans 15 residues. The CDR3 bases are TGTGCCAGCAGCTTATTGGGACTAATTTCCTACGAGCAGTACTTC. Translating gives CASSLLGLISYEQYF.